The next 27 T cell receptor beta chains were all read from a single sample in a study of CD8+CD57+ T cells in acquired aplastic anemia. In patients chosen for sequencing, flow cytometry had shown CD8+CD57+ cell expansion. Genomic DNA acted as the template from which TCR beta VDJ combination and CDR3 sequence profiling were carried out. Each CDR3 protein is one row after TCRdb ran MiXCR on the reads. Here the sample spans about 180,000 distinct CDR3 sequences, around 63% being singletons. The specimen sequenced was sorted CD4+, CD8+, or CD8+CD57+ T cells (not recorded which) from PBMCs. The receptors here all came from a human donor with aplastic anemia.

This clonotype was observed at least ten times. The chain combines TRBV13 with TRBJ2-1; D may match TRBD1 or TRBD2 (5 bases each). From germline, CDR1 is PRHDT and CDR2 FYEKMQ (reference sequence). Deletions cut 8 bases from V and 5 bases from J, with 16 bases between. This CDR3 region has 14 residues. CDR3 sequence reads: CASARQGVNNEQFF. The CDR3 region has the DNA TGTGCCAGCGCCCGCCAGGGAGTTAACAATGAGCAGTTCTTC.

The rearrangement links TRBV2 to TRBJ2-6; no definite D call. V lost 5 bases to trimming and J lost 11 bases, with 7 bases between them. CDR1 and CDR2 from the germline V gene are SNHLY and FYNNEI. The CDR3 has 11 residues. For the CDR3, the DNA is TGTGCCAGCAGTTCCAGCTACGTCCTGACTTTC. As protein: CASSSSYVLTF.

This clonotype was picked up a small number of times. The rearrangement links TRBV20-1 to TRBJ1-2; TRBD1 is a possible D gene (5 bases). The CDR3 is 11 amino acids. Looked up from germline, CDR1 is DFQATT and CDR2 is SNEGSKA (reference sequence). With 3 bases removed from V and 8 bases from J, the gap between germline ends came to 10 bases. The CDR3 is CSARFQGGYTF. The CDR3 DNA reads TGCAGTGCTAGGTTTCAGGGAGGCTACACCTTC.

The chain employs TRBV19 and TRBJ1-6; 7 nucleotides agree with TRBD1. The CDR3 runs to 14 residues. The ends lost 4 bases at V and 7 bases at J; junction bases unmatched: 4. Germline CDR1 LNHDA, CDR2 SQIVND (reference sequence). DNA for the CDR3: TGTGCCAGTAGTAAGCAGGGGGGGAATTCACCCCTCCACTTT. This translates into CASSKQGGNSPLHF.

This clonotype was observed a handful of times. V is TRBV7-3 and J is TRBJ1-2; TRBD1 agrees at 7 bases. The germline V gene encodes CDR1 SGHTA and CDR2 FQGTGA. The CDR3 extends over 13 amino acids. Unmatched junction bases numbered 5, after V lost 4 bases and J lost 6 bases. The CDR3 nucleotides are TGTGCCAGCAGCTACTCACAGGGGAATGGCTACACCTTC. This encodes CASSYSQGNGYTF. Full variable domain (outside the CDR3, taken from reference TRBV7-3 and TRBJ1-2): GAGVSQTPSNKVTEKGKYVELRCDPISGHTALYWYRQSLGQGPEFLIYFQGTGAADDSGLPNDRFFAVRPEGSVSTLKIQRTERGDSAVYLCASSYSQGNGYTFGSGTRLTVV.

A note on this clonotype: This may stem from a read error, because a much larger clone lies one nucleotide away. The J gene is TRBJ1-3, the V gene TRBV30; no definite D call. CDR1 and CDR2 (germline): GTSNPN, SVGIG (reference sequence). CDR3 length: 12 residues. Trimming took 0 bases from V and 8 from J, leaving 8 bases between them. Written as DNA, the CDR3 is TGTGCCTGGAGTGTGGAGGGAGACACCATATATTTT. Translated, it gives CAWSVEGDTIYF.

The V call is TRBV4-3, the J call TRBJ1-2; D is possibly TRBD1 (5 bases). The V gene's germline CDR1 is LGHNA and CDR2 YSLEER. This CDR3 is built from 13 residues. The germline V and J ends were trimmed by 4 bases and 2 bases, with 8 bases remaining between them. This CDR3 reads CASSPGRNYGYTF. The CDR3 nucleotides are TGCGCCAGCAGCCCGGGACGGAACTATGGCTACACCTTC.

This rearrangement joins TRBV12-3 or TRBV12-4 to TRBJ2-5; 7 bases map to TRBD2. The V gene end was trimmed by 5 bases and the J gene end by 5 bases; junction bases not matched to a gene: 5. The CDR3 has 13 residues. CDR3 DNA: TGTGCCAGCAGTCTCGGACTAGTGGAGACCCAGTACTTC. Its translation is CASSLGLVETQYF.

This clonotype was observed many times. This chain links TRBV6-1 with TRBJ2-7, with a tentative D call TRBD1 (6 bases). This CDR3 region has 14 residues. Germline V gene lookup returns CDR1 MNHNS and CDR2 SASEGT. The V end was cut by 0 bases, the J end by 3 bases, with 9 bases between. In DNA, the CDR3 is TGTGCCAGCAGTGAAGCCGGGACAATCTACGAGCAGTACTTC. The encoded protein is CASSEAGTIYEQYF.

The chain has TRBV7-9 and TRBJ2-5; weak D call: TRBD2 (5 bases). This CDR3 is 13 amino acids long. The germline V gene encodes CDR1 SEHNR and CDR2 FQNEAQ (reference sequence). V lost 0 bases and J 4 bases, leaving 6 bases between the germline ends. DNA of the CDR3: TGTGCCAGCAGCTTAGCGCGGGCAGAGACCCAGTACTTC. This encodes CASSLARAETQYF.

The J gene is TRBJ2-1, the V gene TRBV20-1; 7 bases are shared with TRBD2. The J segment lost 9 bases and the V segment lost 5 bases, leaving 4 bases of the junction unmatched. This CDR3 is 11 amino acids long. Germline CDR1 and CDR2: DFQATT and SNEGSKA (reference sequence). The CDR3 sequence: CSAGVAGEQFF. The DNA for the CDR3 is TGCAGTGCTGGAGTAGCGGGTGAGCAGTTCTTC.

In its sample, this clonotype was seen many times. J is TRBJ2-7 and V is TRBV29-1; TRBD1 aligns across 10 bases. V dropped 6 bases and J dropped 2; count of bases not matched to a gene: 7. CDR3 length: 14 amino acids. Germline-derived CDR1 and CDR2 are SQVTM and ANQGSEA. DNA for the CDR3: TGCAGCGTGGGTGGGACAGGGGACGCCTACGAGCAGTACTTC. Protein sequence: CSVGGTGDAYEQYF.

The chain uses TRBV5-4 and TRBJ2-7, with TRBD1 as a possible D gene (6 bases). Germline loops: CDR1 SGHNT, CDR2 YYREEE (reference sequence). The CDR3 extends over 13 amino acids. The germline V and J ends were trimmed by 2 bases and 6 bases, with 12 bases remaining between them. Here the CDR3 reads CASSLSWGREQYF. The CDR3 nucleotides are TGTGCCAGCAGCTTAAGTTGGGGGCGCGAGCAGTACTTC. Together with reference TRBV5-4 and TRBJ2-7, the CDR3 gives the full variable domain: ETGVTQSPTHLIKTRGQQVTLRCSSQSGHNTVSWYQQALGQGPQFIFQYYREEENGRGNFPPRFSGLQFPNYSSELNVNALELDDSALYLCASSLSWGREQYFGPGTRLTVT.

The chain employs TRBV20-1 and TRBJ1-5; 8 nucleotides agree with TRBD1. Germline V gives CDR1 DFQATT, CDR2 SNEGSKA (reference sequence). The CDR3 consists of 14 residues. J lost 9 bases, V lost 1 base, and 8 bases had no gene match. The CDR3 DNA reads TGCAGTGCTAGAGTACAGGGGGAGAGGGTGCCCCAGCATTTT. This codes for CSARVQGERVPQHF.

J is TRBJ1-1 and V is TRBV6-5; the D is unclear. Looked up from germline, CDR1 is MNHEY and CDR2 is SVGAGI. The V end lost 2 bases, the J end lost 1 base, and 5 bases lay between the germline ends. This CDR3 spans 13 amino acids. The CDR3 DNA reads TGTGCCAGCAGTTACGACGGGAACACTGAAGCTTTCTTT. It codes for CASSYDGNTEAFF.

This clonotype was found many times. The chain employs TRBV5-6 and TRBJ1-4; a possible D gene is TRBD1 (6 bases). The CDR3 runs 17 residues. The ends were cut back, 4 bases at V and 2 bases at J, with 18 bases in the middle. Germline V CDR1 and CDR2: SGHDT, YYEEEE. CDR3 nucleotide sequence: TGTGCCAGCAGCATTCGTGCGGGGGCGAGTACTAATGAAAAACTGTTTTTT. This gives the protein CASSIRAGASTNEKLFF. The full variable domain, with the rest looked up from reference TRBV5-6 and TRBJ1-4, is DAGVTQSPTHLIKTRGQQVTLRCSPKSGHDTVSWYQQALGQGPQFIFQYYEEEERQRGNFPDRFSGHQFPNYSSELNVNALLLGDSALYLCASSIRAGASTNEKLFFGSGTQLSVL.

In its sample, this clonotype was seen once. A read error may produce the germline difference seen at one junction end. DNA for the CDR3: TGCAGTGCTACGGACACTTTGAACACTGAAGCTTTCTTC. Translation gives CSATDTLNTEAFF. V is TRBV20-1 and J is TRBJ1-1; a possible D gene is TRBD1 (5 bases). In germline, CDR1 is DFQATT, CDR2 SNEGSKA (reference sequence). The CDR3 is 13 residues long.

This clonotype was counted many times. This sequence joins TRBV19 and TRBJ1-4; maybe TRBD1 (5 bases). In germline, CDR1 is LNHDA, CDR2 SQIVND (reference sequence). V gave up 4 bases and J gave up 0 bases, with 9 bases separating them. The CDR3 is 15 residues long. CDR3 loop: CASSTRDATNEKLFF. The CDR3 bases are TGTGCCAGTAGTACCAGGGATGCAACTAATGAAAAACTGTTTTTT.

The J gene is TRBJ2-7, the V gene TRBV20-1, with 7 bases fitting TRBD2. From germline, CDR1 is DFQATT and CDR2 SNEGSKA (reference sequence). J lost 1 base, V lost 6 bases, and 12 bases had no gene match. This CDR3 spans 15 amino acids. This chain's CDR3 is CSALDPASGSYEQYF. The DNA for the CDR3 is TGCAGTGCCTTGGATCCGGCTAGCGGTTCCTACGAGCAGTACTTC.

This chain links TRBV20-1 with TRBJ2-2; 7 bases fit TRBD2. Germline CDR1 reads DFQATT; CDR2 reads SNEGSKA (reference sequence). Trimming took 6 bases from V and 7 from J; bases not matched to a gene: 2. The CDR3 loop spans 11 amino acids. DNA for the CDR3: TGCAGTGCAAGGACTAGCGGGGAGCTGTTTTTT. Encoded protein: CSARTSGELFF.

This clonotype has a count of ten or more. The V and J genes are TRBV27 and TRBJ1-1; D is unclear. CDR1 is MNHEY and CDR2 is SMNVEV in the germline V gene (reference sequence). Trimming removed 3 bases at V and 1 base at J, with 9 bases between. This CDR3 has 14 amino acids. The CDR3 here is CASSFGTPNTEAFF. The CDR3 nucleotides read TGTGCCAGCAGTTTTGGTACGCCGAACACTGAAGCTTTCTTT.

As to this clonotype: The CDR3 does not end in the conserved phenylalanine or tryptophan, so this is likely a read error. CDR3 sequence: CASSRPPGTGNEQYS. CDR3 DNA: TGTGCCAGCAGCCGCCCCCCGGGTACAGGGAACGAGCAGTACTCC. The chain carries TRBV7-2 and TRBJ2-7, with D possibly matching TRBD1 (6 bases). Germline values: CDR1 SGHTA, CDR2 FQGNSA. V was trimmed by 5 bases and J by 5 bases, leaving 19 bases between them. The CDR3 loop spans 15 amino acids.

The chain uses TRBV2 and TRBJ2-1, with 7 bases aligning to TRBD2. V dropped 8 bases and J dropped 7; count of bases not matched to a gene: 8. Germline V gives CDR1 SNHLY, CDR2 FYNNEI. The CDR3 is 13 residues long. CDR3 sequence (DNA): TGTGCCAGCCGACTAGCTAAATTAAATGAGCAGTTCTTC. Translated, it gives CASRLAKLNEQFF. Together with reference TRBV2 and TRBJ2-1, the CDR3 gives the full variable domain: EPEVTQTPSHQVTQMGQEVILRCVPISNHLYFYWYRQILGQKVEFLVSFYNNEISEKSEIFDDQFSVERPDGSNFTLKIRSTKLEDSAMYFCASRLAKLNEQFFGPGTRLTVL.

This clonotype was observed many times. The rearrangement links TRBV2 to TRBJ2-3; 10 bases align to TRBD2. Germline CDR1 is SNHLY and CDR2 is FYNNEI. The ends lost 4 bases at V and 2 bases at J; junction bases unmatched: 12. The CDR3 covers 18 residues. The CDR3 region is CASSARALAGGPTDTQYF. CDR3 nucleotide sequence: TGTGCCAGCAGTGCCCGTGCCTTAGCGGGGGGTCCCACAGATACGCAGTATTTT. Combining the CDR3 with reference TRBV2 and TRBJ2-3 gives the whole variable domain EPEVTQTPSHQVTQMGQEVILRCVPISNHLYFYWYRQILGQKVEFLVSFYNNEISEKSEIFDDQFSVERPDGSNFTLKIRSTKLEDSAMYFCASSARALAGGPTDTQYFGPGTRLTVL.

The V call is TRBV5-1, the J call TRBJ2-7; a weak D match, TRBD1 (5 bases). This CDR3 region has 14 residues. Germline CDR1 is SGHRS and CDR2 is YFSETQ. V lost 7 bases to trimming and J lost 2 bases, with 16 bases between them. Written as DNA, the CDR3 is TGCGCCAGCCAACTGGGAACAGGAACCTACGAGCAGTACTTC. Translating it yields CASQLGTGTYEQYF. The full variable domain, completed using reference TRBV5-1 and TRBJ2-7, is KAGVTQTPRYLIKTRGQQVTLSCSPISGHRSVSWYQQTPGQGLQFLFEYFSETQRNKGNFPGRFSGRQFSNSRSEMNVSTLELGDSALYLCASQLGTGTYEQYFGPGTRLTVT.

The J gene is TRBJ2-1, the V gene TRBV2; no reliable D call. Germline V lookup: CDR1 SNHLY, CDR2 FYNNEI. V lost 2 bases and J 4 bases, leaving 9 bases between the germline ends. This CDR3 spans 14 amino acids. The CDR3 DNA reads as TGTGCCAGCAGTGAAATGGGAACTTACAATGAGCAGTTCTTC. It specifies CASSEMGTYNEQFF.

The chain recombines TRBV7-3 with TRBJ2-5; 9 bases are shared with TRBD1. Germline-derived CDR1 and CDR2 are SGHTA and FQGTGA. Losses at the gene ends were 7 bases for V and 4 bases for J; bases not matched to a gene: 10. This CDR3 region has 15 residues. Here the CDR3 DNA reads TGTGCCAGCATCCAACAGGGGGCTGAGGCAGAGACCCAGTACTTC. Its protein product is CASIQQGAEAETQYF.